The rows below give T cell receptor beta chains drawn from one sample of a study of memory CD8 T cells in hepatitis C reinfection. This table comes from immunoSEQ multiplex PCR, and its TCRdb copy is limited to in-frame clones, with some not included. The sample shows under 60,000 clones, roughly 90% of them seen only once. Sequencing was carried out using naive CD8+ T cells sorted from blood. The receptors stem from a young man with hepatitis C virus infection. Each CDR3 is given with its conserved first and last residue. D genes are given only for firm matches. Clone size appears in some rows only: once, few, many, or a class for an expanded clone.

D	V	size	J	DNA	CDR3
TRBD2	TRBV5-4	-	TRBJ2-7	TGTGCCAGCAGCTTGGCGGCGGGAGATATCAACGAGCAGTACTTC	CASSLAAGDINEQYF
-	TRBV28	once	TRBJ2-7	TGTGCCAGTCGCAACCAGGGATCCTACGAGCAGTACTTC	CASRNQGSYEQYF
-	TRBV12-5	-	TRBJ2-1	TGTGCTAGTGGTTTACCGATTAGTGAGCAGTTCTTC	CASGLPISEQFF
-	TRBV19	-	TRBJ2-7	TGTGCCAGTAATTCCCGCCGGGCAGGGGACTACGAGCAGTACTTC	CASNSRRAGDYEQYF
TRBD1	TRBV7-9	-	TRBJ1-1	TGTGCCAGCAGCTTACAGGGGGCGAACACTGAAGCTTTCTTT	CASSLQGANTEAFF
-	TRBV7-2	-	TRBJ2-3	TGTGCCAGCAGCCAAGACACCCTGACCCTCGGCGCGGATACGCAGTATTTT	CASSQDTLTLGADTQYF
TRBD1	TRBV19	once	TRBJ1-2	TGTGCCAGTAGCAACAAGACAGGGAGCCTCTATGGCTACACCTTC	CASSNKTGSLYGYTF
TRBD2	TRBV27	-	TRBJ2-1	TGTGCCAGCAGAGTAGCGGGAGACGTTGGGCTGTTCTTC	CASRVAGDVGLFF
TRBD1	TRBV9	-	TRBJ1-1	TGTGCCAGCAGCGTGGGACAGGGCTCTGAAGCTTTCTTT	CASSVGQGSEAFF
-	TRBV28	-	TRBJ2-7	TGTGCCAGCAGTTTATTGAGCTCCTACGAGCAGTACTTC	CASSLLSSYEQYF
TRBD2	TRBV6-6	-	TRBJ2-3	TGTGCCAGCAGTTACTCCGGGACTAGCGGCAATTATTTT	CASSYSGTSGNYF
-	TRBV5-6	-	TRBJ1-2	TGTGCCAGCAGCTTAACGGGAGAAGTAGGGTATGGCTACACCTTC	CASSLTGEVGYGYTF
TRBD1	TRBV30	-	TRBJ1-5	TGTGCCTGGGGCCGGGACAGGGGACAGCCCCAGCATTTT	CAWGRDRGQPQHF
TRBD1	TRBV5-1	-	TRBJ2-7	TGCGCCAGCAGCTTGGGCCAGGGGGCCTACGAGCAGTACTTC	CASSLGQGAYEQYF
TRBD2	TRBV27	-	TRBJ2-5	TGTGCCAGCAGTTGGGGCGGGAGCCAAGAGACCCAGTACTTC	CASSWGGSQETQYF
TRBD2	TRBV27	-	TRBJ2-1	TGTGCCAGCAGTTTTGACCTAGCGGGAGTCAGAAATGAGCAGTTCTTC	CASSFDLAGVRNEQFF
-	TRBV7-9	-	TRBJ2-7	TGTGCCAGCAGCTACGGGACACAGGACTCTTACGAGCAGTACTTC	CASSYGTQDSYEQYF
-	TRBV4-1	-	TRBJ2-1	TGCGCCAGCAGCCACACTACTAGCTATGAGCAGTTCTTC	CASSHTTSYEQFF
-	TRBV27	-	TRBJ2-7	TGTGCCAGCAGTTTAAACAGGGAAAGAAACGAGCAGTACTTC	CASSLNRERNEQYF
-	TRBV7-2	-	TRBJ1-1	TGTGCCAGCAGCATCCTCGTGAGCACTGAAGCTTTCTTT	CASSILVSTEAFF